The rows below give T cell receptor beta chains drawn from one sample of a study of T cell responses to AZD1222 COVID-19 vaccine. Libraries were prepared by immunoSEQ multiplex PCR; TCRdb keeps only in-frame clonotypes and omits some of them. The repertoire holds 110,000 or so clones, with 70% to 90% as singletons. The sequenced sample was peripheral blood, obtained 28 days after the second AZD1222 dose. The origin of the receptors is an adult who received the AZD1222 COVID-19 vaccine. Each CDR3 is given with its conserved first and last residue. The D gene is left open where the match is weak. Not all rows give a size; the values are once, few, many and, for expanded clones, a class.

V: TRBV27; length: 12; J: TRBJ1-1; D: NA; size: NA; DNA: TGTGCCAGCAAACGGTCAGCGTCTGAAGCTTTCTTT; CDR3: CASKRSASEAFF
V: TRBV11-2; length: 18; J: TRBJ2-1; D: NA; size: NA; DNA: TGTGCCAGCAGCCCGTATCGCCGACAGCGGCTCTCCTACAATGAGCAGTTCTTC; CDR3: CASSPYRRQRLSYNEQFF
V: TRBV5-4; length: 16; J: TRBJ2-3; D: NA; size: NA; DNA: TGTGCCAGCAGCTTGCGTTGGGACAAGGGCACAGATACGCAGTATTTT; CDR3: CASSLRWDKGTDTQYF
V: TRBV4-2; length: 16; J: TRBJ2-7; D: NA; size: NA; DNA: TGTGCCAGCAGCCACCGCGGGACCGTATTATCCTACGAGCAGTACTTC; CDR3: CASSHRGTVLSYEQYF
V: TRBV4-2; length: 13; J: TRBJ1-5; D: NA; size: NA; DNA: TGTGCCAGCAGCCAAGATCTAGGACCGGCCCAGCATTTT; CDR3: CASSQDLGPAQHF
V: TRBV5-4; length: 15; J: TRBJ2-2; D: NA; size: NA; DNA: TGTGCCAGCAGCCGAGACAGACCTAACACCGGGGAGCTGTTTTTT; CDR3: CASSRDRPNTGELFF
V: TRBV19; length: 14; J: TRBJ2-2; D: TRBD1; size: NA; DNA: TGTGCCAGTAGTTGGACAGGGAACACCGGGGAGCTGTTTTTT; CDR3: CASSWTGNTGELFF
V: TRBV19; length: 16; J: TRBJ1-4; D: NA; size: NA; DNA: TGTGCCGGAAGTAAGGCGGGGGACGCTGGAAATGAAAAACTGTTTTTT; CDR3: CAGSKAGDAGNEKLFF
V: TRBV25-1; length: 15; J: TRBJ2-1; D: NA; size: once; DNA: TGTGCCAGCAGTGAACTCGAGGGGGCGGGAGTAACGCAGTTCTTC; CDR3: CASSELEGAGVTQFF
V: TRBV12-3/TRBV12-4; length: 13; J: TRBJ1-6; D: NA; size: NA; DNA: TGTGCCAGCAGTACCACTAGTGATTCACCCCTCCACTTT; CDR3: CASSTTSDSPLHF
V: TRBV7-3; length: 18; J: TRBJ2-3; D: TRBD2; size: NA; DNA: TGTGCCAGCAGCTTAACTTGGCGGACTAGCGCTAGCACAGATACGCAGTATTTT; CDR3: CASSLTWRTSASTDTQYF
V: TRBV9; length: 14; J: TRBJ2-5; D: TRBD1; size: NA; DNA: TGTGCCAGCAGCGAGGACAGGGGGTGGGAGACCCAGTACTTC; CDR3: CASSEDRGWETQYF
V: TRBV28; length: 14; J: TRBJ2-1; D: TRBD2; size: NA; DNA: TGTGCCAGCAGCCCACGGACTAGCTTGGATGAGCAGTTCTTC; CDR3: CASSPRTSLDEQFF
V: TRBV11-2; length: 11; J: TRBJ2-1; D: NA; size: NA; DNA: TGTGCCAGCAGAGGGGTGATCAGGCAGTTCTTC; CDR3: CASRGVIRQFF
V: TRBV18; length: 19; J: TRBJ1-4; D: NA; size: NA; DNA: TGTGCCAGCTCACCACCGAACAGGAAAGGAGGTATAACTAATGAAAAACTGTTTTTT; CDR3: CASSPPNRKGGITNEKLFF
V: TRBV29-1; length: 13; J: TRBJ1-5; D: TRBD1; size: NA; DNA: TGCAGCGTACAGGGGGATAGCAATCAGCCCCAGCATTTT; CDR3: CSVQGDSNQPQHF
V: TRBV6-6; length: 16; J: TRBJ2-2; D: TRBD2; size: NA; DNA: TGTGCCAGCAGAGATAGCGGGAGGGCCGTCACCGGGGAGCTGTTTTTT; CDR3: CASRDSGRAVTGELFF
V: TRBV7-2; length: 15; J: TRBJ2-3; D: NA; size: NA; DNA: TGTGCCAGCAGCACGGGGGCAACCAGCACAGATACGCAGTATTTT; CDR3: CASSTGATSTDTQYF
V: TRBV6-6; length: 14; J: TRBJ2-7; D: TRBD1; size: NA; DNA: TGTGCCAGCAGTGGAGGACAGGGTGGGTACGAGCAGTACTTC; CDR3: CASSGGQGGYEQYF
V: TRBV5-5; length: 12; J: TRBJ2-1; D: NA; size: many; DNA: TGTGCCAGCAGCTCCTCCGGTAATGAGCAGTTCTTC; CDR3: CASSSSGNEQFF
V: TRBV5-6; length: 14; J: TRBJ1-1; D: NA; size: NA; DNA: TGTGCCAGCAGCTTCTCAGTGATGAACACTGAAGCTTTCTTT; CDR3: CASSFSVMNTEAFF
V: TRBV4-1; length: 14; J: TRBJ1-5; D: NA; size: once; DNA: TGCGCCAGCAGCCACAGTGGCAGCAATCAGCCCCAGCATTTT; CDR3: CASSHSGSNQPQHF
V: TRBV9; length: 13; J: TRBJ2-1; D: NA; size: NA; DNA: TGTGCCAGCAGTTACGAGGGTACAGCACCGCAGTTCTTC; CDR3: CASSYEGTAPQFF
V: TRBV19; length: 12; J: TRBJ1-2; D: NA; size: NA; DNA: TGTGCCAGTAGTTCAGGGTACTATGGCTACACCTTC; CDR3: CASSSGYYGYTF
V: TRBV14; length: 12; J: TRBJ2-7; D: NA; size: NA; DNA: TGTGCCAGCAGCTTAGACAGCTACGAGCAGTACTTC; CDR3: CASSLDSYEQYF
V: TRBV7-8; length: 12; J: TRBJ1-2; D: NA; size: NA; DNA: TGTGCCAGCAGCCGAATCCGTTACGGCTACACCTTC; CDR3: CASSRIRYGYTF
V: TRBV7-6; length: 19; J: TRBJ1-1; D: TRBD1; size: NA; DNA: TGTGCCAGCTTAAGAGGAACCGGGACAGGCGGTCCTAATGAGACTGAAGCTTTCTTT; CDR3: CASLRGTGTGGPNETEAFF
V: TRBV4-1; length: 20; J: TRBJ2-7; D: NA; size: NA; DNA: TGCGCCAGCAGCCAAGATCCCTCCCCGATAGGGCGAGCCGCCCCCTACGAGCAGTACTTC; CDR3: CASSQDPSPIGRAAPYEQYF
V: TRBV15; length: 15; J: TRBJ2-7; D: TRBD1; size: NA; DNA: TGTGCCACCAGCAGAGAAGTGACAGGGCCATACGAGCAGTACTTC; CDR3: CATSREVTGPYEQYF
V: TRBV6-4; length: 13; J: TRBJ1-6; D: NA; size: NA; DNA: TGTGCCAGCAGGGACGGAAATAATTCACCCCTCCACTTT; CDR3: CASRDGNNSPLHF
V: TRBV19; length: 13; J: TRBJ2-7; D: NA; size: NA; DNA: TGTGCCACCGGGATCCGAGGAGGCTACGAGCAGTACTTC; CDR3: CATGIRGGYEQYF
V: TRBV11-2; length: 16; J: TRBJ1-1; D: NA; size: NA; DNA: TGTGCCAGCAGCTTAGAGCCCCCTTGGGCGGGCGGTGAAGCTTTCTTT; CDR3: CASSLEPPWAGGEAFF
V: TRBV2; length: 12; J: TRBJ2-3; D: NA; size: NA; DNA: TGTGCCAGCAACTTGGACACAGATACGCAGTATTTT; CDR3: CASNLDTDTQYF
V: TRBV7-2; length: 16; J: TRBJ2-2; D: TRBD1; size: NA; DNA: TGTGCCAGCAGCTTAGCGGGACAGTATGACACCGGGGAGCTGTTTTTT; CDR3: CASSLAGQYDTGELFF
V: TRBV10-3; length: 13; J: TRBJ1-1; D: NA; size: few; DNA: TGTGCCATCAGAGGGGGAGCGAACACTGAAGCTTTCTTT; CDR3: CAIRGGANTEAFF
V: TRBV4-2; length: 17; J: TRBJ2-7; D: NA; size: NA; DNA: TGTGCCAGCAGCCAAGCCATGGGCAGCCAAGAATCCTACGAGCAGTACTTC; CDR3: CASSQAMGSQESYEQYF
V: TRBV19; length: 14; J: TRBJ1-1; D: NA; size: once; DNA: TGTGCCAGTAGACGCGCGGACAGGAACACTGAAGCTTTCTTT; CDR3: CASRRADRNTEAFF
V: TRBV21-1; length: 14; J: TRBJ1-4; D: NA; size: few; DNA: TGTGCCAGCAGCAGGCGTACAGGGGGTGAAAAACTGTTTTTT; CDR3: CASSRRTGGEKLFF
V: TRBV7-3; length: 13; J: TRBJ1-4; D: NA; size: NA; DNA: TGTGCCAGCAGCTTAGGGGGGAATGAAAAACTGTTTTTT; CDR3: CASSLGGNEKLFF